Listed here are 8 T cell receptor beta chains from one sample, sequenced in a study of blood T cells in healthy people across ages. A second roughly 7 to 12 cycle PCR used barcoded and J-beta primers. TCRdb re-called the 5' RACE reads with MiXCR, one entry per CDR3 protein. Of about a million distinct CDR3 sequences in the sample, approximately 38% were seen once. The material sequenced was blood. All receptors come from a man aged 18 to 29 in good health.

CDR3 protein: CASSASGGRPFNEQFF. CDR3 in DNA: TGTGCCAGCAGCGCTTCAGGGGGACGACCCTTCAATGAGCAGTTCTTC. The chain employs TRBV9 and TRBJ2-1; 7 bases align to TRBD1. V gave up 3 bases and J gave up 6 bases; unmatched junction bases: 12. The CDR3 length is 16 residues. Germline values: CDR1 SGDLS, CDR2 YYNGEE. Full variable domain (rest looked up from reference TRBV9 and TRBJ2-1): DSGVTQTPKHLITATGQRVTLRCSPRSGDLSVYWYQQSLDQGLQFLIQYYNGEERAKGNILERFSAQQFPDLHSELNLSSLELGDSALYFCASSASGGRPFNEQFFGPGTRLTVL.

V usage is TRBV20-1 and J usage is TRBJ1-2; D gene uncertain. The V end lost 8 bases, the J end lost 3 bases, and 22 bases lay between the germline ends. The CDR3 is made up of 15 amino acids. Germline CDR1 is DFQATT and CDR2 is SNEGSKA (reference sequence). CDR3 loop: CSTTPGGISDYGYTF. The CDR3 nucleotides read TGCAGTACTACCCCGGGAGGGATTTCAGACTATGGCTACACCTTC.

J is TRBJ1-1 and V is TRBV6-6, with 9 bases that match TRBD1. Germline V gives CDR1 MNHNY, CDR2 SVGAGI (reference sequence). Trimming cost V 0 bases and J 0 bases; bases outside gene matches: 5. The CDR3 has 17 amino acids. The CDR3 loop reads CASSYSGTGTMNTEAFF. CDR3 in DNA: TGTGCCAGCAGTTACTCCGGGACAGGGACCATGAACACTGAAGCTTTCTTT.

The chain has TRBV6-5 and TRBJ1-1; no reliable D call. V lost 6 bases to trimming and J lost 4 bases, with 12 bases between them. Germline values: CDR1 MNHEY, CDR2 SVGAGI. This CDR3 has 13 residues. The CDR3 region has the DNA TGTGCCAGCAGCCGAGAATGGGGCACTGAAGCTTTCTTT. It specifies CASSREWGTEAFF.

This clonotype was detected a few times. The chain employs TRBV11-1 and TRBJ2-1; D ambiguous. V was clipped by 8 bases and J by 7 bases, with 21 bases between them. Per the germline V gene, CDR1 is SGHAT and CDR2 is FQDESV (reference sequence). The CDR3 has 15 amino acids. DNA of the CDR3: TGTGCCAGCCATGCCTGGACGGAAATTGGGAATGAGCAGTTCTTC. It specifies CASHAWTEIGNEQFF.

The chain couples TRBV7-3 to TRBJ2-2; D possibly uses TRBD1 or TRBD2 (5 bases each). This CDR3 comprises 16 residues. From germline, CDR1 is SGHTA and CDR2 FQGTGA. Between the trimmed V and J ends, which lost 1 base and 0 bases, there was a span of 9 bases. In DNA, the CDR3 is TGTGCCAGCAGCTTAAACGGGGCCGCGAACACCGGGGAGCTGTTTTTT. It codes for CASSLNGAANTGELFF.

There are many counts of this clonotype. The genes are TRBV29-1 and TRBJ2-3, with TRBD1 as a possible D gene (5 bases). The germline V gene has CDR1 SQVTM and CDR2 ANQGSEA. V was shortened by 1 base and J by 3 bases, with 14 bases between the two germline ends. The CDR3 consists of 15 residues. The CDR3 coding sequence is TGCAGCGTTGAAGCGGTGCAGGGATTGACAGATACGCAGTATTTT. Protein product: CSVEAVQGLTDTQYF.

V usage is TRBV10-3 and J usage is TRBJ2-5; D unclear. CDR1 and CDR2 from the germline V gene are ENHRY and SYGVKD. The CDR3 covers 13 residues. V was cut by 4 bases and J by 4 bases, with 10 bases left in between. CDR3: CAISALDIETQYF. CDR3 bases: TGTGCCATCAGTGCCCTAGATATAGAGACCCAGTACTTC.